Below, 31 T cell receptor beta chains from the same sample are listed, as sequenced in a study of T cells in Graves' hyperthyroidism and ophthalmopathy. The TCR beta CDR3 regions underwent amplification using RNA transcripts as the source. First-round RT-PCR targeting the TCR CDR3 was performed with the HTBI primer set. TCRdb processed the multiplex PCR reads anew with MiXCR; each CDR3 protein has one entry. The sample yields about 380,000 distinct CDR3 sequences, under 20% seen once. The sample taken for sequencing was blood. These receptor sequences come from a man between 18 and 29 years old with Graves' ophthalmopathy.

This clonotype was observed at least ten times. J is TRBJ1-6 and V is TRBV12-3 or TRBV12-4; TRBD1 matches 9 bases. V gave up 2 bases and J gave up 7 bases; unmatched junction bases: 3. This CDR3 spans 15 amino acids. The CDR3 DNA reads as TGTGCCAGCAGTTTATTGACAGGGGGAAATTCACCCCTCCACTTT. The encoded protein is CASSLLTGGNSPLHF.

This rearrangement joins TRBV3-1 to TRBJ1-2; D gene unclear. In germline, CDR1 is LGHDT, CDR2 YNNKEL (reference sequence). V was trimmed by 5 bases and J by 2 bases, leaving 9 bases between them. This CDR3 has 13 amino acids. The CDR3 spells CASSSGVNYGYTF. CDR3 DNA sequence: TGTGCCAGCAGCTCGGGTGTGAACTATGGCTACACCTTC.

This clonotype was seen many times. This chain links TRBV20-1 with TRBJ1-1; 8 bases line up with TRBD1. From germline, CDR1 is DFQATT and CDR2 SNEGSKA (reference sequence). The junction had 0 bases not matched to a gene; V was cut back by 4 bases and J by 2 bases. The CDR3 runs to 12 residues. CDR3 sequence reads: CSATGGNTEAFF. CDR3 sequence (DNA): TGCAGTGCTACAGGGGGCAACACTGAAGCTTTCTTT.

This clonotype was seen ten or more times. The gene calls are TRBV7-2 and TRBJ1-2, with 7 positions matching TRBD1. The germline V gene has CDR1 SGHTA and CDR2 FQGNSA. J lost 0 bases, V lost 1 base, and 5 bases had no gene match. The CDR3 spans 16 residues. CDR3 coding DNA: TGTGCCAGCAGCTTAGAGATCGGGACAGCTAACTATGGCTACACCTTC. This gives the protein CASSLEIGTANYGYTF.

This clonotype has just a few counts. This chain uses TRBV28 with TRBJ1-2; 11 nucleotides align to TRBD1. With V trimmed by 6 bases and J by 3 bases, 6 bases remained unmatched. The germline V gene encodes CDR1 MDHEN and CDR2 SYDVKM. The CDR3 consists of 15 residues. This CDR3 reads CASRVGTGGHYGYTF. The CDR3 DNA follows: TGTGCCAGCAGGGTAGGGACAGGGGGACACTATGGCTACACCTTC.

This clonotype came up many times. The CDR3 region is CASSPLRRASGGAGETQYF. The CDR3 DNA follows: TGTGCCAGCAGCCCCTTGCGGCGTGCTAGCGGGGGGGCAGGAGAGACCCAGTACTTC. The chain links TRBV7-3 to TRBJ2-5, with TRBD2 identical over 12 bases. The V segment lost 5 bases and the J segment 4 bases; nucleotides outside the gene matches: 17. CDR3 size: 19 residues. Germline V gene sequence: CDR1 SGHTA, CDR2 FQGTGA.

Only a few counts were recorded for this clonotype. V gene TRBV7-9 combines with J gene TRBJ2-6; D unclear. In germline, CDR1 is SEHNR, CDR2 FQNEAQ (reference sequence). Trimming removed 1 base at V and 0 bases at J, with 7 bases between. The length of the CDR3 is 16 residues. CDR3 sequence (DNA): TGTGCCAGCAGCTTAGGGATTCTCTCTGGGGCCAACGTCCTGACTTTC. Translated, it gives CASSLGILSGANVLTF.

This chain connects TRBV7-8 to TRBJ1-5, with D perhaps TRBD1 (6 bases). V was shortened by 0 bases and J by 3 bases, with 9 bases between the two germline ends. This CDR3 spans 15 amino acids. CDR1 and CDR2 (germline): SGHVS, FQNEAQ. CDR3 region: CASSLATGSNQPQHF. DNA for the CDR3: TGTGCCAGCAGCTTAGCGACAGGATCCAATCAGCCCCAGCATTTT.

This chain joins TRBV7-9 and TRBJ1-1; 10 positions agree with TRBD1. CDR3 length: 17 residues. Germline V CDR1 and CDR2: SEHNR, FQNEAQ (reference sequence). V dropped 4 bases and J dropped 1; count of bases not matched to a gene: 9. The CDR3 DNA reads TGTGCCAGCAGCTCATGGGGGGGGGACAGGGGGAACACTGAAGCTTTCTTT. Translation gives CASSSWGGDRGNTEAFF.

This clonotype was recorded a few times. The chain carries TRBV4-1 and TRBJ2-1; 10 bases are shared with TRBD2. This CDR3 contains 14 residues. Germline V CDR1 and CDR2: MGHRA, YSYEKL. Trimming at V came to 5 bases and at J to 9 bases, leaving 7 bases not matched to a gene. The CDR3 bases are TGCGCCAGCAGCTTCAGCGGGGGGGGAGGTGAGCAGTTCTTC. It translates to CASSFSGGGGEQFF.

This clonotype was picked up a small number of times. A single base separates this from a much larger clone, so it may be a read error. This chain links TRBV12-3 or TRBV12-4 with TRBJ1-2, with D tentatively TRBD1 (6 bases). The CDR3 consists of 15 residues. Trimming took 7 bases from V and 4 from J, leaving 19 bases between them. CDR3 in DNA: TGTGCCAGCACTGGAGACAGGAGTGTTGCCTATGGCTACACCTTC. This codes for CASTGDRSVAYGYTF.

This clonotype showed up many times. This chain links TRBV7-9 with TRBJ1-2; tentative D call: TRBD1 (5 bases). The CDR3 runs to 12 residues. Germline CDR1 SEHNR, CDR2 FQNEAQ (reference sequence). Trimming took 2 bases from V and 8 from J, leaving 9 bases between them. The CDR3 DNA sequence: TGTGCCAGCAGCTTATCTGGGGGAGGCTACACCTTC. Residues: CASSLSGGGYTF.

This clonotype was detected a few times. J is TRBJ1-2 and V is TRBV28; D ambiguous. Trimming took 9 bases from V and 7 from J, leaving 21 bases between them. This CDR3 region has 14 residues. CDR1 MDHEN and CDR2 SYDVKM come from the germline V gene. The CDR3 nucleotides are TGTGCCAGTTTTATGGGTGGTACCGGTAGTGGCTACACCTTC. This encodes CASFMGGTGSGYTF.

This clonotype was seen only a few times. The gene calls are TRBV10-3 and TRBJ2-3; 8 nucleotides align to TRBD1. There are 15 residues in the CDR3. V was pared by 2 bases and J by 2 bases, with 3 bases of the junction left unmatched. Germline CDR1 and CDR2: ENHRY and SYGVKD. CDR3 in amino acids: CAISERTGPTDTQYF. The CDR3, as DNA: TGTGCCATCAGTGAGAGGACAGGGCCCACAGATACGCAGTATTTT.

Ten or more counts support this clonotype. This chain links TRBV5-1 with TRBJ2-1, with D perhaps being TRBD1 or TRBD2 (5 bases each). CDR1 and CDR2 from the germline V gene are SGHRS and YFSETQ. Trimming took 4 bases from V and 4 from J, leaving 12 bases between them. The CDR3 length is 14 residues. In DNA, the CDR3 is TGCGCCAGCAGCCACGGGACGGTATACAATGAGCAGTTCTTC. Translation: CASSHGTVYNEQFF.

This clonotype has only a few counts. This rearrangement joins TRBV6-1 to TRBJ1-6; TRBD1 matches at 9 bases. This CDR3 is built from 18 residues. The trim removed 4 bases at V and 3 bases at J, leaving 10 bases unmatched. The germline V gene encodes CDR1 MNHNS and CDR2 SASEGT. CDR3 amino acids: CASSAGTGIEFYNSPLHF. The DNA for the CDR3 is TGTGCCAGCAGTGCCGGGACAGGGATTGAATTCTATAATTCACCCCTCCACTTT.

This clonotype has at least ten counts. The chain is built from TRBV6-2 or TRBV6-3 and TRBJ2-7; the D gene is possibly TRBD1 (5 bases). The CDR3 totals 15 residues. Trimming removed 5 bases at V and 4 bases at J, with 18 bases between. Germline CDR1 is MNHEY and CDR2 is SVGEGT. CDR3 nucleotides: TGTGCCAGCAGTCCGTTCCAGGGTGAATCGTACGAGCAGTACTTC. It is translated as CASSPFQGESYEQYF.

The rearrangement uses TRBV29-1 and TRBJ1-2; D gene uncertain. Trimming left V 6 bases short and J 2 bases short, with 16 bases between. Germline CDR1 reads SQVTM; CDR2 reads ANQGSEA. The CDR3 has 14 residues. The CDR3 coding sequence is TGCAGCGTCTCGACCCTCCCGGACAACTATGGCTACACCTTC. Translating it yields CSVSTLPDNYGYTF.

This clonotype was picked up many times. This chain uses TRBV7-9 with TRBJ2-3, with 9 bases fitting TRBD2. From germline, CDR1 is SEHNR and CDR2 FQNEAQ (reference sequence). The CDR3 contains 16 residues. The V segment lost 5 bases and the J segment 2 bases; nucleotides outside the gene matches: 8. This CDR3 reads CASSPLAGGPTDTQYF. For the CDR3, the DNA is TGTGCCAGCAGCCCTCTGGCGGGGGGGCCCACAGATACGCAGTATTTT.

The chain employs TRBV12-3 or TRBV12-4 and TRBJ2-5; 7 nucleotides align to TRBD2. V was clipped by 1 base and J by 5 bases; unmatched bases: 16. The CDR3 covers 18 residues. Here the CDR3 DNA reads TGTGCCAGCAGTTTAGGGGTTGGGGGGGAACGTCATGTCGAGACCCAGTACTTC. Amino acids: CASSLGVGGERHVETQYF.

This clonotype was detected ten times or more. The V gene is TRBV12-3 or TRBV12-4, the J gene TRBJ1-2; D gene unclear. This CDR3 has 15 amino acids. V shed 6 bases and J shed 0 bases, with 14 bases lying between them. The CDR3 coding sequence is TGTGCCAGCAGCGAATTCCCTAGAGCTAACTATGGCTACACCTTC. Translation: CASSEFPRANYGYTF.

This clonotype was counted ten times or more. The CDR3 DNA follows: TGCAGTGCTAGAGATCTAAGGGACCAGCACTACGAGCAGTACTTC. Amino acid sequence: CSARDLRDQHYEQYF. This rearrangement joins TRBV20-1 to TRBJ2-7; D is tentatively TRBD1 or TRBD2 (5 bases each). The CDR3 length is 15 residues. Trimming left V 0 bases short and J 3 bases short, with 15 bases between. Germline CDR1 reads DFQATT; CDR2 reads SNEGSKA (reference sequence).

This clonotype was recorded at least ten times. The CDR3 here is CASSDWQMNTEAFF. DNA for the CDR3: TGTGCCAGCAGTGACTGGCAGATGAACACTGAAGCTTTCTTT. This sequence joins TRBV2 and TRBJ1-1; D gene ambiguous. The CDR3 spans 14 residues. Germline V lookup: CDR1 SNHLY, CDR2 FYNNEI. V dropped 3 bases and J dropped 0 bases, with 8 bases sitting between them.

At least ten counts were recorded for this clonotype. V is TRBV10-1 and J is TRBJ1-1; 8 bases map to TRBD1. Germline V CDR1 and CDR2: WNHNN, SYGVQD (reference sequence). The trim removed 4 bases at V and 7 bases at J, leaving 2 bases unmatched. This CDR3 region has 12 residues. The CDR3 reads CASSGTGREAFF. The DNA of the CDR3 is TGCGCCAGCAGTGGGACAGGGCGTGAAGCTTTCTTT.

The CDR3 here is CASSLAGTLNSPLHF. The CDR3 coding sequence is TGTGCCAGCAGCTTAGCCGGGACACTGAATTCACCCCTCCACTTT. The chain couples TRBV11-3 to TRBJ1-6, with D maybe TRBD1 (6 bases). The CDR3 extends over 15 amino acids. Germline V gene sequence: CDR1 SGHNT, CDR2 YENEEA. Deletions cut 1 base from V and 7 bases from J, with 11 bases between.

This clonotype was counted a few times. The genes are TRBV7-9 and TRBJ1-2; D perhaps matches TRBD1 (6 bases). The germline V and J ends were trimmed by 7 bases and 7 bases, with 16 bases remaining between them. The germline CDR1 and CDR2 sequences are SEHNR and FQNEAQ (reference sequence). The CDR3 runs 13 residues. The DNA of the CDR3 is TGTGCCAGCAACCTTGGGGGGGGCGCTGGCTACACCTTC. Its translation: CASNLGGGAGYTF.

This clonotype showed up many times. This chain uses TRBV7-2 with TRBJ2-1; 11 positions match TRBD2. The CDR3 is made up of 18 amino acids. The V gene end was trimmed by 4 bases and the J gene end by 8 bases; junction bases not matched to a gene: 16. Germline CDR1 is SGHTA and CDR2 is FQGNSA. This chain's CDR3 is CASSSRSLRLAGGDEQFF. DNA for the CDR3: TGTGCCAGCAGCTCCCGAAGCTTGCGTCTAGCGGGGGGAGATGAGCAGTTCTTC. Looking up the rest from reference TRBV7-2 and TRBJ2-1 gives the full variable domain: GAGVSQSPSNKVTEKGKDVELRCDPISGHTALYWYRQSLGQGLEFLIYFQGNSAPDKSGLPSDRFSAERTGGSVSTLTIQRTQQEDSAVYLCASSSRSLRLAGGDEQFFGPGTRLTVL.

This clonotype was recorded at least ten times. V gene TRBV6-2 or TRBV6-3 combines with J gene TRBJ2-1, with a possible D match to TRBD1 (5 bases). The V end lost 10 bases, the J end lost 0 bases, and 10 bases lay between the germline ends. There are 13 residues in the CDR3. The germline CDR1 and CDR2 sequences are MNHEY and SVGEGT. This CDR3 is CATRALSYNEQFF. The DNA of the CDR3 is TGTGCCACCAGGGCCCTCTCCTACAATGAGCAGTTCTTC.

This clonotype was seen many times. The rearrangement links TRBV11-2 to TRBJ2-2; TRBD1 is a possible D gene (5 bases). The V gene's germline CDR1 is SGHAT and CDR2 FQNNGV. The V end lost 8 bases, the J end lost 4 bases, and 8 bases lay between the germline ends. The CDR3 contains 12 residues. The CDR3 sequence is CASGHLTGELFF. As DNA, the CDR3 is TGTGCCAGCGGACACCTCACCGGGGAGCTGTTTTTT.

At least ten counts were recorded for this clonotype. The gene calls are TRBV6-6 and TRBJ2-7; unclear D gene. The CDR3 sequence is 14 residues long. Germline CDR1 MNHNY, CDR2 SVGAGI (reference sequence). Between the trimmed V and J ends, which lost 2 bases and 3 bases, there was a span of 11 bases. In DNA, the CDR3 is TGTGCCAGCAGTTACCCTGGGATTCACTACGAGCAGTACTTC. It translates to CASSYPGIHYEQYF.

The chain has TRBV6-1 and TRBJ1-6; D call uncertain. The CDR3 spans 17 residues. Trimming left V 0 bases short and J 7 bases short, with 16 bases between. Looked up from germline, CDR1 is MNHNS and CDR2 is SASEGT. The CDR3 spells CASSEALPSSGNSPLHF. CDR3 DNA: TGTGCCAGCAGTGAAGCGCTCCCTTCCAGCGGAAATTCACCCCTCCACTTT.